Listed below are T cell receptor beta chains from one sample, sequenced in a study of OX40 agonist ivuxolimab in advanced cancers. Measured with immunoSEQ multiplex PCR; TCRdb has only the in-frame clones, and not every one. Seen here are 81,000 or so clones, 88% observed once, and the top ten hold 0.47%. The specimen comprised CD4+ or CD8+ T cells sorted from blood, sampled in a trial of the OX40 agonist ivuxolimab. These receptors were taken from an adult with an advanced solid tumor such as melanoma, head and neck, liver or kidney cancer. The CDR3 runs from the conserved cysteine through the conserved F or W. D genes are given only for firm matches. Expanded clones are given a class, and other clones once, few, many or no size at all.

clone size	J gene	V gene	D gene	CDR3 DNA	CDR3 protein
NA	TRBJ1-1	TRBV2	NA	TGTGCCAGCAGGGGGGGCCCTGGGGCTGAAGCTTTCTTT	CASRGGPGAEAFF
once	TRBJ1-2	TRBV5-6	TRBD1	TGTGCCAGCAGCTTGTTGGGACAGGCTATCTATGGCTACACCTTC	CASSLLGQAIYGYTF
few	TRBJ1-5	TRBV10-3	NA	TGTGCCAGCGAAGACAGTGGACGAGGCAATCAGCCCCAGCATTTT	CASEDSGRGNQPQHF
NA	TRBJ2-3	TRBV6-4	NA	TGTGCCAGCAGTGAAGGTCTTAATAGTGGTACGCAGTATTTT	CASSEGLNSGTQYF
once	TRBJ2-5	TRBV5-1	NA	TGCGCCAGCAGCGCCGCGGGGAACGCGGAGACCCAGTACTTC	CASSAAGNAETQYF
NA	TRBJ2-7	TRBV6-5	TRBD1	TGTGCCAGCAGCTTTACAGGGGACTCCTACGAGCAGTACTTC	CASSFTGDSYEQYF
NA	TRBJ1-3	TRBV15	TRBD1	TGTGCCACCAGCAGAGTTGGGGGACAGGTCCTCTCTGGAAACACCATATATTTT	CATSRVGGQVLSGNTIYF
NA	TRBJ1-2	TRBV28	NA	TGTGCCAGCACCCTCCTGGGCCAGGGATATGGCTACACCTTC	CASTLLGQGYGYTF
NA	TRBJ1-4	TRBV7-2	TRBD1	TGTGCCAGCAGCTTGACAGGGGGCCAAGAAAAACTGTTTTTT	CASSLTGGQEKLFF
NA	TRBJ1-1	TRBV10-3	NA	TGTGCCATCAAGCAGGGATCAGGCACTGAAGCTTTCTTT	CAIKQGSGTEAFF
NA	TRBJ2-1	TRBV28	NA	TGTGCCAGCACCATTAGTGCGTCCTACAATGAGCAGTTCTTC	CASTISASYNEQFF
NA	TRBJ2-5	TRBV2	NA	TGTGCCAGCAGTGCGACGATCGTCCAAGAGACCCAGTACTTC	CASSATIVQETQYF
NA	TRBJ1-6	TRBV28	NA	TGTGCCAGCAGCCCCCCAACCGGGATAGGTTCACCCCTCCACTTT	CASSPPTGIGSPLHF
NA	TRBJ2-2	TRBV4-3	NA	TGCGCCAGCAGCCAAGATTGGAGGGACACCGGGGAGCTGTTTTTT	CASSQDWRDTGELFF
NA	TRBJ1-3	TRBV28	NA	TGTGCCAGCAGATACGCAGGAAACACCATATATTTT	CASRYAGNTIYF
NA	TRBJ1-2	TRBV5-6	TRBD1	TGTGCCAGCAGCTTAGACAGGGGCTTAGGCTACACCTTC	CASSLDRGLGYTF
NA	TRBJ2-2	TRBV5-6	TRBD1	TGTGCCAGCAGCCGGACAGGGTCGGAGTATGAGAACACCGGGGAGCTGTTTTTT	CASSRTGSEYENTGELFF
NA	TRBJ2-2	TRBV7-3	TRBD2	TGTGCCAGCAGCTCCGGGACTACCAACACCGGGGAGCTGTTTTTT	CASSSGTTNTGELFF
once	TRBJ1-2	TRBV7-9	TRBD1	TGTGCCAGCAGCTCCCCCGAGGGACAGGGGGCTTATGGCTACACCTTC	CASSSPEGQGAYGYTF
NA	TRBJ1-1	TRBV6-1	NA	TGTGCCAGCGTGAGGCAAGGACAACCTGAAGCTTTCTTT	CASVRQGQPEAFF
NA	TRBJ2-5	TRBV15	NA	TGTGCCACCAGCAGACAGAACTCCTTAACGCGAGAGACCCAGTACTTC	CATSRQNSLTRETQYF
NA	TRBJ1-3	TRBV7-2	NA	TGTGCCAGCAGCCCTCGACGGAGCTCTGGAAACACCATATATTTT	CASSPRRSSGNTIYF
NA	TRBJ1-1	TRBV6-5	NA	TGTGCCAGCCTGAGGGGAAGGAACACTGAAGCTTTCTTT	CASLRGRNTEAFF
NA	TRBJ2-3	TRBV7-9	NA	TGTGCCAGCAGCTTAGCGTGGGGTGAGGGTTACACAGATACGCAGTATTTT	CASSLAWGEGYTDTQYF
NA	TRBJ2-2	TRBV7-3	TRBD1	TGTGCCAGCAGCTCCACAGGGGGCGGCACCGGGGAGCTGTTTTTT	CASSSTGGGTGELFF
NA	TRBJ1-2	TRBV9	NA	TGTGCCAGCAGTGTCCCTGGGGACTATGGCTACACCTTC	CASSVPGDYGYTF
NA	TRBJ2-6	TRBV27	NA	TGTGCCAGCAGTCAACAGGGTACCGTCTCTGGGGCCAACGTCCTGACTTTC	CASSQQGTVSGANVLTF
NA	TRBJ2-1	TRBV9	NA	TGTGCCAGCAGCGCCTGGGGACCAAACTCCTACAATGAGCAGTTCTTC	CASSAWGPNSYNEQFF
NA	TRBJ2-7	TRBV6-1	TRBD1	TGTGCCAGCAGGGCACATTCGACAGGGGACGAGCAGTACTTC	CASRAHSTGDEQYF
NA	TRBJ2-1	TRBV20-1	NA	TGCAGCCAAGGGGGGTACAATGAGCAGTTCTTC	CSQGGYNEQFF